These 2 T cell receptor beta chains originate from one sample sequenced in a study of blood T cell repertoires in COVID-19. Assay used: immunoSEQ multiplex PCR; TCRdb lists only in-frame clones, some missing. The sample records roughly 98,000 clones, around 82% being singletons. Sequenced: peripheral blood. The receptor set was obtained from a man between 70 and 80 years old with active or convalescent COVID-19.

This rearrangement joins TRBV21-1 to TRBJ2-5; the D call of TRBD2 is as the table states it, not checked on the DNA. TRBV21-1 is listed as a pseudogene. There are 12 residues in the CDR3. The CDR3 DNA reads TGTGCCAGCAGCAGGCGGGCATGCCGTGGGTACTTC. Translating gives CASSRRACRGYF.

V is TRBV19 and J is TRBJ1-1, with D uncertain. The CDR3 has 15 residues. Germline assignment: CDR1 LNHDA and CDR2 SQIVND (reference sequence). Between the trimmed V and J ends, which lost 3 bases and 0 bases, there was a span of 11 bases. CDR3: CASSIGGRVNTEAFF. The CDR3 coding sequence is TGTGCCAGTAGTATCGGTGGGCGCGTGAACACTGAAGCTTTCTTT.